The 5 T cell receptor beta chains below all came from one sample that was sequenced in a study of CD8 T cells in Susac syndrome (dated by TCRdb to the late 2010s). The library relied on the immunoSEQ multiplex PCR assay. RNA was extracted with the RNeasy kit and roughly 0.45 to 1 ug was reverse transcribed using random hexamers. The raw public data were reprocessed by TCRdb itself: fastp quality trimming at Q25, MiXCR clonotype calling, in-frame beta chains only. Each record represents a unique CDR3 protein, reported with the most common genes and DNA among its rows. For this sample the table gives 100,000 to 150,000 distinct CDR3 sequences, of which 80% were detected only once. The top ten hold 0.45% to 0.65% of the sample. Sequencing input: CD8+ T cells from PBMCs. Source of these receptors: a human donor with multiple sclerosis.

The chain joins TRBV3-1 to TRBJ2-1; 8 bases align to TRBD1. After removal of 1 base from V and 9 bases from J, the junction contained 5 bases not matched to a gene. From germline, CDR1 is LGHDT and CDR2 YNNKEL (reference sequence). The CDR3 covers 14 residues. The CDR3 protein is CASSQVTGGLEQFF. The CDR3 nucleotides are TGTGCCAGCAGCCAAGTTACAGGGGGTCTTGAGCAGTTCTTC.

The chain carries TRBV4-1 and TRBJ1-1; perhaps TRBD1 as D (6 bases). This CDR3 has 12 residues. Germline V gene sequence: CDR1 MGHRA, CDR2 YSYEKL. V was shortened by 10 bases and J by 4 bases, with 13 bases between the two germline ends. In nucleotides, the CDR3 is TGCGCCACTACAGGGTTGAGCACTGAAGCTTTCTTT. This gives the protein CATTGLSTEAFF.

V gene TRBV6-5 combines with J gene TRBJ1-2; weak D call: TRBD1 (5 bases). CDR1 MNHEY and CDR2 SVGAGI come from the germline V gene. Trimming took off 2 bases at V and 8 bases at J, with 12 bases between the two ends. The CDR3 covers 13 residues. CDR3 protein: CASSYGGARGYTF. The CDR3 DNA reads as TGTGCCAGCAGTTACGGGGGTGCGCGGGGCTACACCTTC.

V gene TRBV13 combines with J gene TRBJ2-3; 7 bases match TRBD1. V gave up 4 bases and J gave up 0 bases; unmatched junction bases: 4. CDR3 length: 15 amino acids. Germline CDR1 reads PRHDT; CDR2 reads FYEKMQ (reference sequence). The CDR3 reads CASSSDRASTDTQYF. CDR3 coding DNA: TGTGCCAGCAGCTCCGACAGGGCCAGCACAGATACGCAGTATTTT.

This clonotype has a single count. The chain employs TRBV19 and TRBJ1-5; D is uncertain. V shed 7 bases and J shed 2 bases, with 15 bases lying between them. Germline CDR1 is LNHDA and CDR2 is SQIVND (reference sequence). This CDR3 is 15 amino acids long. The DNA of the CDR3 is TGTGCCAGTACTCTTGTCTCCGGGGGCAATCAGCCCCAGCATTTT. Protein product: CASTLVSGGNQPQHF.